The 5 T cell receptor beta chains presented below share a single source sample, sequenced in a study of T cell clonotyping in hematopoietic cell transplantation (TCRdb year 2021). To prepare the library, the immunoSEQ multiplex PCR assay was applied. TCRdb took this table from immuneACCESS and kept in-frame rearrangements with V and J called. Such tables lack part of the clones; where checked against another copy, unresolved V genes explain under half of the gap, and the rest is unexplained. In this sample the table shows roughly 17,000 clones, about 92% of which occur a single time. Jointly, the top ten make up 1.8% of the sample. The meaning of the sample's time point label: recipient sample about 28 days before transplant, after cytoreduction. Here the sequenced sample was peripheral blood mononuclear cells, taken before stem cell transplant. All receptors derive from a man aged 18 to 30 with biphenotypic leukemia. Some clones in this sample may be carry-over from other donors' samples.

This clone was observed a handful of times. The rearrangement links TRBV6-6 to TRBJ1-6; TRBD1 matches 8 bases. Germline values: CDR1 MNHNY, CDR2 SVGAGI (reference sequence). This CDR3 spans 14 amino acids. With V trimmed by 6 bases and J by 9 bases, 7 bases remained unmatched. The DNA for the CDR3 is TGTGCCAGCAGACCACGGACAGGGCTTTCACCCCTCCACTTT. As protein: CASRPRTGLSPLHF.

The rearrangement links TRBV5-1 to TRBJ2-2; a weak D match, TRBD1 (5 bases). CDR3 length equals 13 residues. Trimming removed 5 bases at V and 5 bases at J, with 10 bases between. CDR1 is SGHRS and CDR2 is YFSETQ in the germline V gene. The CDR3 DNA follows: TGCGCCAGCAGGGGCCAGGGTACCGGGGAGCTGTTTTTT. Its translation: CASRGQGTGELFF. The full variable domain, its missing parts supplied by reference TRBV5-1 and TRBJ2-2, is KAGVTQTPRYLIKTRGQQVTLSCSPISGHRSVSWYQQTPGQGLQFLFEYFSETQRNKGNFPGRFSGRQFSNSRSEMNVSTLELGDSALYLCASRGQGTGELFFGEGSRLTVL.

The chain combines TRBV28 with TRBJ1-6; TRBD1 aligns across 11 bases. V was pared by 5 bases and J by 9 bases, with 0 bases of the junction left unmatched. CDR1 is MDHEN and CDR2 is SYDVKM in the germline V gene. CDR3 size: 13 residues. This CDR3 is CASSGTGGSPLHF. The CDR3 coding sequence is TGTGCCAGCAGTGGGACAGGGGGTTCACCCCTCCACTTT.

The rearrangement joins TRBV30 to TRBJ1-2, with D possibly matching TRBD1 (5 bases). This CDR3 has 13 amino acids. From germline, CDR1 is GTSNPN and CDR2 SVGIG (reference sequence). The germline V and J ends were trimmed by 5 bases and 3 bases, with 13 bases remaining between them. The chain's CDR3 is CAWGGDSDYGYTF. The CDR3 bases are TGTGCCTGGGGGGGGGACTCGGACTATGGCTACACCTTC.

V gene TRBV6-5 combines with J gene TRBJ2-2; TRBD2 matches at 7 bases. The V and J ends lost 0 bases and 6 bases, in that order; junction bases with no gene match: 4. Germline V gene data show CDR1 as MNHEY and CDR2 as SVGAGI. CDR3 length: 15 residues. This CDR3 is CASSYSGEGSGELFF. The CDR3 nucleotides read TGTGCCAGCAGTTACTCCGGGGAGGGGTCCGGGGAGCTGTTTTTT.